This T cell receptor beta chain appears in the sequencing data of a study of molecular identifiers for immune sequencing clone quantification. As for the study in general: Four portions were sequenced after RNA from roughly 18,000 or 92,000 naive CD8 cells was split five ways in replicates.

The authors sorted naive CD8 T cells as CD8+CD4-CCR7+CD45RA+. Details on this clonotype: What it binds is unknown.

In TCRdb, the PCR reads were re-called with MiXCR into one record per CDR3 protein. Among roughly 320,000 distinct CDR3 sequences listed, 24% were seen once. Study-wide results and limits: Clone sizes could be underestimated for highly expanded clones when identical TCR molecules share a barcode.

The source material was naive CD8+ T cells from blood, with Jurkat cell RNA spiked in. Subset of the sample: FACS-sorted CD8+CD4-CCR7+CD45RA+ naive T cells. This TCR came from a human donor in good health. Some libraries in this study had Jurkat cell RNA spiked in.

In nucleotides, the CDR3 is TGTGCCAGCATTCCCCAGGGGCCCGTATATGAGCAGTTCTTC. Its translation is CASIPQGPVYEQFF. This chain uses TRBV2 with TRBJ2-1; possibly TRBD1 for D (6 bases). The germline V gene encodes CDR1 SNHLY and CDR2 FYNNEI. Trimming removed 7 bases from V and 8 bases from J, with 18 bases in between. This CDR3 is 14 amino acids long.